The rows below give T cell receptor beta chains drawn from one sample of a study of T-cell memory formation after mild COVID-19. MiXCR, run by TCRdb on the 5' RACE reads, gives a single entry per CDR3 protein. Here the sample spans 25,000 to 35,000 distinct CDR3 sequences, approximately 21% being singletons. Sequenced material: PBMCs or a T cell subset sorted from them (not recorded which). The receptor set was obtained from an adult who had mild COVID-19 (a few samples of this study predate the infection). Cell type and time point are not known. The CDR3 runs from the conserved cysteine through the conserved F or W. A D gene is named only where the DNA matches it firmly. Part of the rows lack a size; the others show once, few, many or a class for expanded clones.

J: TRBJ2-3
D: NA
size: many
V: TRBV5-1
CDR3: CASSFGQKTSTDTQYF
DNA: TGCGCCAGCAGCTTTGGACAGAAAACTAGCACAGATACGCAGTATTTT

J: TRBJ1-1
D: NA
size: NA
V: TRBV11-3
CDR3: CASSLDLGNTEAFF
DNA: TGTGCCAGCAGCTTAGATTTGGGGAACACTGAAGCTTTCTTT

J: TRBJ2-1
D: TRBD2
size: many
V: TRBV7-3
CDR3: CASSSPGLEQFF
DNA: TGTGCCAGCAGCTCCCCGGGACTAGAGCAGTTCTTC

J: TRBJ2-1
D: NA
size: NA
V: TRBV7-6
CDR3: CASSLTGANEQFF
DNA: TGTGCCAGCAGCTTAACGGGGGCGAATGAGCAGTTCTTC

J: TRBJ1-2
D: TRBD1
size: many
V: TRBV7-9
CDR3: CASSLGAYRGNGYTF
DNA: TGTGCCAGCAGCTTAGGAGCATACAGGGGGAATGGCTACACCTTC

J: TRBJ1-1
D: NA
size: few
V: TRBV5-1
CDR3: CASSFRGPEPTLNTEAFF
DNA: TGCGCCAGCAGCTTTCGGGGGCCAGAACCGACCTTGAACACTGAAGCTTTCTTT

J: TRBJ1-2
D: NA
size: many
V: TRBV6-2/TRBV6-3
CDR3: CASSYPIDRGRRGYTF
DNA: TGTGCCAGCAGTTATCCTATAGACCGGGGCCGGCGTGGCTACACCTTC

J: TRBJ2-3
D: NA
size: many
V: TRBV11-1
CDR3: CASRRGGPDTQYF
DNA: TGTGCCAGCAGGAGGGGGGGACCAGATACGCAGTATTTT

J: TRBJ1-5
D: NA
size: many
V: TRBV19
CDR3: CASSLRQASNQPQHF
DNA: TGTGCCAGTAGTCTTAGACAGGCGAGCAATCAGCCCCAGCATTTT

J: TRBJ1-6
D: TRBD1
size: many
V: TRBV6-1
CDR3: CASRTGTAYNSPLHF
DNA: TGTGCCAGCAGAACCGGGACAGCCTATAATTCACCCCTCCACTTT

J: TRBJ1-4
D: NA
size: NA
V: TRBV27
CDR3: CASSFVFSLNEKLFF
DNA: TGTGCCAGCAGTTTCGTTTTCAGCTTGAATGAAAAACTGTTTTTT

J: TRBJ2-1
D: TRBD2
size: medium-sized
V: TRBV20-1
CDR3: CSARAGLVNEQFF
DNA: TGCAGTGCCCGAGCGGGACTAGTAAATGAGCAGTTCTTC

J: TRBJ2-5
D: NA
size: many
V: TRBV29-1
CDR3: CSVGARETQYF
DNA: TGCAGCGTCGGGGCGCGTGAGACCCAGTACTTC

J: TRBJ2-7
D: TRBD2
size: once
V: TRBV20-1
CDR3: CSARRLASYEQYF
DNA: TGCAGTGCTCGACGACTAGCGAGCTACGAGCAGTACTTC

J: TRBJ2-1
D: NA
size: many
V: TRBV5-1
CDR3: CASTPAGTSYNEQFF
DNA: TGCGCCAGCACCCCCGCCGGGACATCCTACAATGAGCAGTTCTTC

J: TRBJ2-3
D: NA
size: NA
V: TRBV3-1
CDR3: CASSQGGTQYF
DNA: TGTGCCAGCAGCCAAGGTGGTACGCAGTATTTT

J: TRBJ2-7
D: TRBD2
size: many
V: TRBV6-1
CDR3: CASSDNVAGGREQYF
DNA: TGTGCCAGCAGTGATAATGTGGCGGGGGGAAGAGAGCAGTACTTC

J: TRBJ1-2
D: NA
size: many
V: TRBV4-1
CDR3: CASSQSLRNNYGYTF
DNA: TGCGCCAGCAGCCAATCGCTTCGCAATAACTATGGCTACACCTTC

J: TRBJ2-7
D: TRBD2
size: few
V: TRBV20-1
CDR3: CSLARLAGYEQYF
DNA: TGCAGTCTGGCGAGGCTAGCGGGGTACGAGCAGTACTTC

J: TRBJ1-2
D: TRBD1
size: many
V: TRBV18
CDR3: CASSPRARGYADYGYTF
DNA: TGTGCCAGCTCACCACGGGCCAGGGGGTACGCTGACTATGGCTACACCTTC

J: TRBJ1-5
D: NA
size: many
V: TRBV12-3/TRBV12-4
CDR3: CASSLGTDQPQHF
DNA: TGTGCCAGCAGCCTGGGTACAGATCAGCCCCAGCATTTT

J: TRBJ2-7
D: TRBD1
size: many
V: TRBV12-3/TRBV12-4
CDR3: CASSLVRDRKYF
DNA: TGTGCCAGCAGTTTAGTAAGGGACAGAAAGTACTTC

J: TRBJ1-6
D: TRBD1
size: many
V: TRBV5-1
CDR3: CASSPVGTGLRNSPLHF
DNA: TGCGCCAGCAGCCCCGTGGGGACAGGACTCCGTAATTCACCCCTCCACTTT

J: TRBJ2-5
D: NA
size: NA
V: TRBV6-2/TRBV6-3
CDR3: CASSSGRVTQYF
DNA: TGTGCCAGCAGTTCGGGACGAGTGACCCAGTACTTC

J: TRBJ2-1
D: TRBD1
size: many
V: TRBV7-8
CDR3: CASSAYRGQQVNEQFF
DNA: TGTGCCAGCAGCGCATACAGGGGGCAACAGGTCAATGAGCAGTTCTTC

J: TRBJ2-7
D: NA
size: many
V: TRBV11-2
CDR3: CASSLSGSYEQYF
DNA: TGTGCCAGCAGCTTATCAGGGTCCTACGAGCAGTACTTC

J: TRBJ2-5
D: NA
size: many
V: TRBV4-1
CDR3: CASRQTGSQETQYF
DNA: TGCGCCAGCAGACAAACGGGGAGCCAAGAGACCCAGTACTTC

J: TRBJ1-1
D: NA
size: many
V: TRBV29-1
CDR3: CSVFRGQLNTEAFF
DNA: TGCAGCGTTTTCCGCGGACAGTTGAACACTGAAGCTTTCTTT

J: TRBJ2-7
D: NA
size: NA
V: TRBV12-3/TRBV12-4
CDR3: CASSLGVTQEQYF
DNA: TGTGCCAGCAGTTTAGGGGTAACCCAGGAGCAGTACTTC